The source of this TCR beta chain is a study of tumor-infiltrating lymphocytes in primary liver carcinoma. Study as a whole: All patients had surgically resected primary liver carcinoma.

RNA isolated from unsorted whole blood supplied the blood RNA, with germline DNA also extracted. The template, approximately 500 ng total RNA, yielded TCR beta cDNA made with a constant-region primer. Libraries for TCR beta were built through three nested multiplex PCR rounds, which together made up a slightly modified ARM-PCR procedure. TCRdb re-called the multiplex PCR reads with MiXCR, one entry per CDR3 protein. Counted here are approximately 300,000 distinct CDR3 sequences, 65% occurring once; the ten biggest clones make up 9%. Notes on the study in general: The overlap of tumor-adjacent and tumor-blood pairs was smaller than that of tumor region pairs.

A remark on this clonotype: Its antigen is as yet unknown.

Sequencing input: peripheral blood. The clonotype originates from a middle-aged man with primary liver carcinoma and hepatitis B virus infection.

CDR3 sequence reads: CASSKREIGEQYF. The CDR3 region has the DNA TGTGCCAGCAGTAAGCGGGAAATAGGCGAGCAGTACTTC. The rearrangement joins TRBV6-2 or TRBV6-3 to TRBJ2-7; TRBD2 agrees at 7 bases. CDR1 is MNHEY and CDR2 is SVGEGT in the germline V gene. V dropped 5 bases and J dropped 6; count of bases not matched to a gene: 7. This CDR3 spans 13 amino acids.